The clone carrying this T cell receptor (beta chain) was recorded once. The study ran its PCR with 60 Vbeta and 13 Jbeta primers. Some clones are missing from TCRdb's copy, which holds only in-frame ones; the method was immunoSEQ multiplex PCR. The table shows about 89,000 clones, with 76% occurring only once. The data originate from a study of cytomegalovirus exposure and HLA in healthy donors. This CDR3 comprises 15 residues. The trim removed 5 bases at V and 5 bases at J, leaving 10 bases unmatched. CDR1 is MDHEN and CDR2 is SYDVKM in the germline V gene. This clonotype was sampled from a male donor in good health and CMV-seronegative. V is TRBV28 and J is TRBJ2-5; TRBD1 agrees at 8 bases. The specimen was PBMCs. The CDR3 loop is CASSETRGRGETQYF. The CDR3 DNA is TGTGCCAGCAGTGAAACCAGGGGGCGAGGCGAGACCCAGTACTTC.